Listed below are T cell receptor beta chains from one sample, sequenced in a study of blood T cell repertoires in COVID-19. Repertoires were generated with immunoSEQ multiplex PCR, while TCRdb's copy carries only in-frame clones and drops some. The table has about 11,000 clones, around 90% seen once. The material sequenced was peripheral blood. These receptors all come from a human donor in a cohort sampled during active COVID-19. Both conserved end residues are part of each CDR3. A D gene is named only where the DNA matches it firmly. Size is omitted from some rows. Given values are once, few, many or a class for expanded clones.

TRBV7-8	16	TRBD2	TRBJ2-7	NA	CASSLGLAGVSYEQYF	TGTGCCAGCAGCTTAGGGCTAGCGGGAGTCAGCTACGAGCAGTACTTC
TRBV27	14	TRBD1	TRBJ1-5	NA	CASSRQGGNQPQHF	TGTGCCAGCAGCAGACAGGGGGGCAATCAGCCCCAGCATTTT
TRBV6-5	15	NA	TRBJ1-2	NA	CASSYRGGSNYGYTF	TGTGCCAGCAGTTACCGTGGGGGCAGTAACTATGGCTACACCTTC
TRBV6-2/TRBV6-3	14	TRBD1	TRBJ2-5	NA	CASSQRQGVKTQYF	TGTGCCAGCAGCCAACGACAGGGTGTAAAGACCCAGTACTTC
TRBV7-2	15	NA	TRBJ2-7	NA	CASSFVGDPSYEQYF	TGTGCCAGCAGCTTTGTAGGGGATCCGTCCTACGAGCAGTACTTC
TRBV20-1	16	TRBD1	TRBJ2-5	NA	CSASIGQGDRGETQYF	TGCAGTGCTAGTATCGGACAGGGCGACCGGGGAGAGACCCAGTACTTC
TRBV7-3	15	TRBD2	TRBJ2-5	once	CASSSSGRTEETQYF	TGTGCCAGCAGTTCTAGCGGGAGAACGGAAGAGACCCAGTACTTC
TRBV6-5	14	TRBD1	TRBJ1-1	NA	CASSHRGRNTEAFF	TGTGCCAGCAGTCACAGGGGGCGAAACACTGAAGCTTTCTTT
TRBV27	16	NA	TRBJ2-5	NA	CASSPRSGGTGETQYF	TGTGCCAGCAGTCCCCGGAGCGGAGGCACGGGGGAGACCCAGTACTTC
TRBV28	15	NA	TRBJ2-1	NA	CASSSTLSSGIGQFF	TGTGCCAGCAGTTCCACCCTCTCCTCCGGGATCGGGCAGTTCTTC
TRBV9	14	NA	TRBJ2-5	NA	CASSVGQAQETQYF	TGTGCCAGCAGCGTAGGACAGGCCCAAGAGACCCAGTACTTC
TRBV4-1	14	NA	TRBJ2-5	few	CASSQVDRPGTQYF	TGCGCCAGCAGCCAAGTAGACAGGCCGGGGACCCAGTACTTC
TRBV7-9	15	NA	TRBJ2-5	few	CASSLGQPAGAAQYF	TGTGCCAGCAGCCTGGGACAACCGGCCGGGGCGGCCCAGTACTTC
TRBV6-5	12	TRBD1	TRBJ1-2	NA	CASSGDRDGYTF	TGTGCCAGCAGCGGGGACAGGGATGGCTACACCTTC
TRBV19	14	TRBD2	TRBJ2-1	NA	CASMPGLANNEQFF	TGTGCCAGCATGCCGGGACTAGCCAACAATGAGCAGTTCTTC
TRBV4-2	17	NA	TRBJ2-3	NA	CASSQDFNRVLADTQYF	TGTGCCAGCAGCCAAGACTTTAACAGGGTGTTGGCAGATACGCAGTATTTT
TRBV10-3	13	TRBD2	TRBJ2-1	NA	CAIPGGGDNEQFF	TGCGCCATCCCGGGCGGGGGTGACAATGAGCAGTTCTTC
TRBV18	16	NA	TRBJ2-7	NA	CASSPQGSSLVYEQYF	TGTGCCAGCTCACCCCAGGGGTCTAGCTTAGTCTACGAGCAGTACTTC
TRBV9	14	NA	TRBJ1-4	NA	CASSVRGGSEKLFF	TGTGCCAGCAGCGTACGGGGGGGAAGTGAAAAACTGTTTTTT
TRBV4-2	13	TRBD1	TRBJ2-7	once	CASSRQGEDEQYF	TGTGCCAGCAGCCGACAGGGGGAAGACGAGCAGTACTTC
TRBV5-1	16	NA	TRBJ2-7	NA	CASSLLSDLAYYEQYF	TGCGCCAGCAGCTTACTATCAGATCTAGCTTACTACGAGCAGTACTTC
TRBV6-2/TRBV6-3	16	NA	TRBJ1-5	NA	CASSRPRGGGGQPQHF	TGTGCCAGCAGTCGGCCCCGTGGGGGGGGCGGGCAGCCCCAGCATTTT
TRBV15	17	NA	TRBJ1-1	NA	CATSRSPGGQRNTEAFF	TGTGCCACCAGCAGATCCCCGGGGGGTCAGCGGAACACTGAAGCTTTCTTT
TRBV28	11	NA	TRBJ1-3	NA	CASRHRFTIYF	TGTGCCAGCAGACACAGGTTTACCATATATTTT
TRBV7-9	12	NA	TRBJ2-3	NA	CAITGSTDTQYF	TGTGCCATAACGGGGAGCACAGATACGCAGTATTTT
TRBV12-3/TRBV12-4	13	NA	TRBJ1-2	NA	CASSLSGFYGYTF	TGTGCCAGCAGTTTATCAGGGTTCTATGGCTACACCTTC
TRBV3-1/TRBV3-2	14	NA	TRBJ1-2	NA	CASSPTSTNYGYTF	TGTGCCAGCAGCCCCACAAGTACTAACTATGGCTACACCTTC
TRBV10-1	13	TRBD1	TRBJ2-1	NA	CASSNRGYNEQFF	TGCGCCAGCAGTAACAGGGGCTACAATGAGCAGTTCTTC
TRBV11-3	13	NA	TRBJ1-1	NA	CASSLVSGTEAFF	TGTGCCAGCAGCTTAGTTTCCGGCACTGAAGCTTTCTTT
TRBV6-5	16	NA	TRBJ1-5	NA	CASSSAGSYSNQPQHF	TGTGCCAGCAGTTCGGCAGGCTCCTATAGCAATCAGCCCCAGCATTTT
TRBV18	16	TRBD2	TRBJ2-1	NA	CASSPPGTRGYDEQFF	TGTGCCAGCTCACCACCTGGGACTAGAGGTTACGATGAGCAGTTCTTC
TRBV12-3/TRBV12-4	13	NA	TRBJ2-5	NA	CASSLVGGETQYF	TGTGCCAGCAGTTTGGTGGGGGGAGAGACCCAGTACTTC
TRBV4-1	15	TRBD2	TRBJ2-1	NA	CASSLGLAARAEQFF	TGCGCCAGCAGCCTGGGACTAGCGGCTCGCGCTGAGCAGTTCTTC
TRBV19	16	TRBD1	TRBJ1-1	NA	CASSFRDRGLSTEAFF	TGTGCCAGTAGTTTCCGGGACAGGGGGCTTAGCACTGAAGCTTTCTTT
TRBV11-2	14	NA	TRBJ1-1	large	CASSLGIRGTEAFF	TGTGCCAGCAGCCTAGGGATCCGGGGTACTGAAGCTTTCTTT
TRBV27	15	TRBD2	TRBJ2-3	NA	CASSLFGGRLDTQYF	TGTGCCAGCAGTTTATTCGGCGGGAGGCTAGATACGCAGTATTTT
TRBV4-2	14	NA	TRBJ2-2	NA	CASSQGGSGRELFF	TGTGCCAGCAGCCAAGGAGGGTCGGGAAGAGAGCTGTTTTTT
TRBV7-3	15	TRBD1	TRBJ2-3	few	CASSLTTGGTDTQYF	TGTGCCAGCAGCTTAACGACAGGGGGCACAGATACGCAGTATTTT
TRBV9	14	TRBD1	TRBJ1-2	NA	CASSPGQGNYGYTF	TGTGCCAGCAGCCCGGGACAGGGGAACTATGGCTACACCTTC
TRBV18	18	TRBD1	TRBJ2-4	once	CASSPGDSLALAKNIQYF	TGTGCCAGCTCACCAGGGGACAGCCTCGCCCTAGCCAAAAACATTCAGTACTTC
TRBV13	14	TRBD1	TRBJ2-7	NA	CASRRQGASYEQYF	TGTGCCAGCAGGAGACAGGGGGCCTCCTACGAGCAGTACTTC
TRBV11-2	11	NA	TRBJ2-7	few	CASSNSYEQYF	TGTGCCAGCAGCAATAGCTACGAGCAGTACTTC
TRBV6-4	15	TRBD2	TRBJ2-1	NA	CASSARLAEYNEQFF	TGTGCCAGCAGTGCCCGACTAGCGGAGTACAATGAGCAGTTCTTC
TRBV29-1	15	TRBD2	TRBJ2-2	NA	CSVGPAGGFNGELFF	TGCAGCGTGGGCCCTGCGGGGGGGTTTAACGGGGAGCTGTTTTTT
TRBV30	12	NA	TRBJ2-1	NA	CASGSRVWEQFF	TGTGCCTCAGGATCCCGCGTCTGGGAGCAGTTCTTC
TRBV29-1	13	NA	TRBJ2-7	NA	CSVEDRGTYEQYF	TGCAGCGTTGAAGATCGGGGGACCTACGAGCAGTACTTC
TRBV16	19	TRBD1	TRBJ2-7	NA	CASSQTFNYGQGVPQKQYF	TGTGCCAGCAGCCAAACTTTCAATTACGGACAGGGGGTGCCCCAGAAACAGTACTTC
TRBV6-5	14	NA	TRBJ1-1	NA	CASRGPQGNTEAFF	TGTGCCAGCAGGGGGCCACAGGGGAACACTGAAGCTTTCTTT
TRBV28	22	TRBD2	TRBJ2-5	NA	CASSLSGPSGLAEITRGETQYF	TGTGCCAGCAGTTTATCAGGTCCGTCGGGACTAGCAGAAATCACAAGAGGGGAGACCCAGTACTTC
TRBV5-1	15	TRBD1	TRBJ1-2	NA	CASSLRTGENYGYTF	TGCGCCAGCAGCTTACGGACAGGGGAAAACTATGGCTACACCTTC
TRBV19	16	NA	TRBJ1-1	few	CASSPRGPTMNTEAFF	TGTGCCAGTAGTCCCCGAGGGCCTACGATGAACACTGAAGCTTTCTTT
TRBV3-1/TRBV3-2	15	NA	TRBJ1-5	few	CASSQGAGGSQPQHF	TGTGCCAGCAGCCAAGGGGCGGGCGGAAGTCAGCCCCAGCATTTT
TRBV29-1	15	TRBD1	TRBJ2-5	NA	CSALEGAGLQETQYF	TGCAGCGCCCTAGAGGGGGCGGGCCTCCAAGAGACCCAGTACTTC
TRBV19	14	NA	TRBJ2-1	NA	CASSMGAEYNEQFF	TGTGCCAGTAGTATGGGGGCCGAATACAATGAGCAGTTCTTC
TRBV6-5	14	NA	TRBJ2-1	NA	CASNGGVDRDFEVF	TGTGCCAGCAACGGTGGGGTAGACCGGGACTTCGAAGTCTTC
TRBV7-6	12	NA	TRBJ2-2	few	CASSKRDGELFF	TGTGCCAGCAGCAAACGGGACGGGGAGCTGTTTTTT
TRBV10-1	15	TRBD2	TRBJ2-3	NA	CASSGGLAGTDTQYF	TGCGCCAGCAGTGGGGGACTAGCGGGGACAGATACGCAGTATTTT
TRBV6-1	16	NA	TRBJ1-5	NA	CASSEGQIGVSQPQHF	TGTGCCAGCAGTGAAGGGCAGATAGGGGTAAGTCAGCCCCAGCATTTT
TRBV5-4	16	TRBD1	TRBJ2-2	once	CASSLLGQGRAGELFF	TGTGCCAGCAGTTTGCTCGGACAGGGACGGGCCGGGGAGCTGTTTTTT